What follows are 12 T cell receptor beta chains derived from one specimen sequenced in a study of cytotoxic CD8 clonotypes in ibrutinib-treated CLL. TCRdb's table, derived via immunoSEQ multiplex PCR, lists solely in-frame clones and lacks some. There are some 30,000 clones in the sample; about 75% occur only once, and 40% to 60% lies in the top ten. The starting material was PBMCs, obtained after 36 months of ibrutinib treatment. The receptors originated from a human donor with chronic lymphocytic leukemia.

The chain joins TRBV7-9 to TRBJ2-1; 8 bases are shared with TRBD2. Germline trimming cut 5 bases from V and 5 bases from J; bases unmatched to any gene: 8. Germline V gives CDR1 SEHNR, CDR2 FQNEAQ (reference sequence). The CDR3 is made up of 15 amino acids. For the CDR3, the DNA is TGTGCCAGCAGCCGCCAGACTAGCGTAAACAATGAGCAGTTCTTC. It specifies CASSRQTSVNNEQFF. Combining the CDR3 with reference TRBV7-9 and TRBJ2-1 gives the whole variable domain DTGVSQNPRHKITKRGQNVTFRCDPISEHNRLYWYRQTLGQGPEFLTYFQNEAQLEKSRLLSDRFSAERPKGSFSTLEIQRTEQGDSAMYLCASSRQTSVNNEQFFGPGTRLTVL.

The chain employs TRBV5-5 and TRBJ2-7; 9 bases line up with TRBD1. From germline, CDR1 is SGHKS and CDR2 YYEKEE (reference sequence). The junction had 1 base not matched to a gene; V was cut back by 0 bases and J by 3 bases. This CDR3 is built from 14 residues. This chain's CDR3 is CASSLGQGGYEQYF. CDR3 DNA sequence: TGTGCCAGCAGCTTGGGACAGGGGGGCTACGAGCAGTACTTC.

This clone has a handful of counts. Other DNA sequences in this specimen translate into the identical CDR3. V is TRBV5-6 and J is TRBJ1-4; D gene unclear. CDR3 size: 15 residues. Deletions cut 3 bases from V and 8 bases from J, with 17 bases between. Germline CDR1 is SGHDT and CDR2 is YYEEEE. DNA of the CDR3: TGTGCCAGCAGCTCTTGGACCCGGGAGGCAGAAAAACTGTTTTTT. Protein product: CASSSWTREAEKLFF.

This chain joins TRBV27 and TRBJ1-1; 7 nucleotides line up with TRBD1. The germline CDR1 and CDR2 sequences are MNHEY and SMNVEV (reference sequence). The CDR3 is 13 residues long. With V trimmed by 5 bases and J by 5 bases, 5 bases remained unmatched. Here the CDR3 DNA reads TGTGCCAGCAGTACCAAGACAGGGACTGAAGCTTTCTTT. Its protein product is CASSTKTGTEAFF.

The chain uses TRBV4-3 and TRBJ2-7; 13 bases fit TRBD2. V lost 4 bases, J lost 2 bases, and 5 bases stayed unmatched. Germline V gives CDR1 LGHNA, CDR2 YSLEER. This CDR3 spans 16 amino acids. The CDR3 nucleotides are TGCGCCAGCAGCCTGGGACTAGCGGGAACCCCCTACGAGCAGTACTTC. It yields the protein CASSLGLAGTPYEQYF.

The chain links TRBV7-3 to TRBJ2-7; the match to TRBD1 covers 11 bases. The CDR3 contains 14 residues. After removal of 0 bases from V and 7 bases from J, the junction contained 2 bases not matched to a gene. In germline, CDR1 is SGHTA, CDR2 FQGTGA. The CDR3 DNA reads TGTGCCAGCAGCTTAACAGGGACAGGGGGTGAGCAGTACTTC. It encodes CASSLTGTGGEQYF.

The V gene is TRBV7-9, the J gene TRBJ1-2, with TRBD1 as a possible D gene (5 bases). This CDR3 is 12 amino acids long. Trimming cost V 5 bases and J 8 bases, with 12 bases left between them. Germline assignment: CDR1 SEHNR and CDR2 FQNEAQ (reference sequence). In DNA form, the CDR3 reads TGTGCCAGCAGCCCGGACACACGAGGCTACACCTTC. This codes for CASSPDTRGYTF. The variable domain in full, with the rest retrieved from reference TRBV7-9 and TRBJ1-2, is DTGVSQNPRHKITKRGQNVTFRCDPISEHNRLYWYRQTLGQGPEFLTYFQNEAQLEKSRLLSDRFSAERPKGSFSTLEIQRTEQGDSAMYLCASSPDTRGYTFGSGTRLTVV.

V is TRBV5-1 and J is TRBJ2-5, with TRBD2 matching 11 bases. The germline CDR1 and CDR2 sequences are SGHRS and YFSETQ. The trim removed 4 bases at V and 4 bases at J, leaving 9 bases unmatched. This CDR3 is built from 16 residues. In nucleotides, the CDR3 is TGCGCCAGCAGCCAGGGAATAGCGGGGGGGCTAGAGACCCAGTACTTC. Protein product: CASSQGIAGGLETQYF.

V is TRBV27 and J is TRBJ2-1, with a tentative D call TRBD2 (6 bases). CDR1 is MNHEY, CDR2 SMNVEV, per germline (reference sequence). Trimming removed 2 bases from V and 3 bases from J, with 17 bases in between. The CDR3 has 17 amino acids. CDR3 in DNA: TGTGCCAGCAGTTTAAAGGATGGCGGGGCCAACTACAATGAGCAGTTCTTC. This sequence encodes CASSLKDGGANYNEQFF.

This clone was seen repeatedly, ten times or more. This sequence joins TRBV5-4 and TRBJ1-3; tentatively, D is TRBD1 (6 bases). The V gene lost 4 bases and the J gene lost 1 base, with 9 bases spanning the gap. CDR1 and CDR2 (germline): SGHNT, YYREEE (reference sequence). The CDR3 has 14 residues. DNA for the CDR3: TGTGCCAGCAGCCGTACAGGGTCTGGAAACACCATATATTTT. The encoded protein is CASSRTGSGNTIYF.

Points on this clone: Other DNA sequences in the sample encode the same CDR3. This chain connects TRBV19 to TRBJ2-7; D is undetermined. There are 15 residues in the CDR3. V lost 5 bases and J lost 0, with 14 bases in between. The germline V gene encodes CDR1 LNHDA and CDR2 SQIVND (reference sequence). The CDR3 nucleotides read TGTGCCAGTAGTCCCCCGGGCAGAGGCTCCTACGAGCAGTACTTC. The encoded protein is CASSPPGRGSYEQYF.

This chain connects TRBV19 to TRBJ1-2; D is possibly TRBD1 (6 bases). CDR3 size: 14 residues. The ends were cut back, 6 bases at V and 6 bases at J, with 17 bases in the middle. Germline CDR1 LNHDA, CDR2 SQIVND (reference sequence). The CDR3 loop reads CASSEQGGIHGYTF. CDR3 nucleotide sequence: TGTGCCAGTAGCGAACAGGGCGGCATCCATGGCTACACCTTC.